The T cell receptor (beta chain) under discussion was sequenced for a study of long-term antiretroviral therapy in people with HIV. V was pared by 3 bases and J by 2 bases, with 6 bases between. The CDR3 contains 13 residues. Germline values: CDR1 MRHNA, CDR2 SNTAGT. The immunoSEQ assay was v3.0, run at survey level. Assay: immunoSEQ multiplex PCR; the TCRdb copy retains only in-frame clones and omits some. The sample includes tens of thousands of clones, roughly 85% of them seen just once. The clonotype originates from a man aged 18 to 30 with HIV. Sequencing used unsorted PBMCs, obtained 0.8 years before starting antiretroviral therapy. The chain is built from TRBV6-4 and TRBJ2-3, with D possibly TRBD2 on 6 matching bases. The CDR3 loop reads CASSERDTDTQYF. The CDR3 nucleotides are TGTGCCAGCAGTGAGCGGGACACAGATACGCAGTATTTT.